This T cell receptor beta chain was profiled in a study of T cell responses to AZD1222 COVID-19 vaccine. The overall study: Samples with a second dose at about 4 or about 12 weeks were pooled together.

The V gene end was trimmed by 4 bases and the J gene end by 6 bases; junction bases not matched to a gene: 14. This CDR3 has 15 residues. Looked up from germline, CDR1 is GTSNPN and CDR2 is SVGIG (reference sequence). Produced via immunoSEQ multiplex PCR; TCRdb's table is partial and in-frame only. The sample has around 120,000 clones; around 86% are singletons. This clone was detected only once. Its specificity is unknown. Findings of the study overall: Close to half of spike-specific TCRs reportedly recognize unmutated variant regions. Vaccination with two AZD1222 doses was followed by a rise in Spike-specific TCR breadth and depth. Scientists sampled the repertoires only once the peak T cell response had passed.

The TCR comes from an adult in good health. The rearrangement uses TRBV30 and TRBJ1-1; 7 nucleotides agree with TRBD1. The sample here was peripheral blood, taken on day 0 of AZD1222 vaccination. Here the CDR3 reads CAWTEDPGQRSEAFF. As DNA, the CDR3 is TGTGCCTGGACCGAGGACCCGGGACAGCGATCTGAAGCTTTCTTT.